Reported below is one TCR beta chain. The data belong to a study of blood T cell repertoires in COVID-19. In the original workflow: Amplifying reference gene primers gave estimates of nucleated cell counts. Produced via immunoSEQ multiplex PCR; TCRdb's table is partial and in-frame only. The DNA was the basis for D and trimming; V, J and clone size are from that table. The data hold 62,000 or so clones, with about 80% observed a single time. V was clipped by 2 bases and J by 0 bases; unmatched bases: 3. This CDR3 has 17 residues. Per germline, CDR1 ENHRY and CDR2 SYGVKD. While infection was still active, Seattle patients were enrolled and then followed longitudinally.

This chain joins TRBV10-3 and TRBJ2-6; 8 bases agree with TRBD2. Sequenced sample: peripheral blood. This receptor was identified in a man aged 55 to 70 with COVID-19, enrolled during active disease. DNA for the CDR3: TGTGCCATCAGTGAGGGCGGGAGGAACTCTGGGGCCAACGTCCTGACTTTC. The encoded protein is CAISEGGRNSGANVLTF.